This T cell receptor beta chain originates from a study of cytomegalovirus exposure and HLA in healthy donors. This CDR3 contains 13 residues. Germline assignment: CDR1 MNHEY and CDR2 SVGAGI. Trimming left V 7 bases short and J 7 bases short, with 16 bases between. The primer mix had 60 Vbeta and 13 Jbeta primers. The protocol was immunoSEQ multiplex PCR, while the TCRdb copy is restricted to in-frame clones and leaves out a portion. Here the sample spans roughly 150,000 clones, roughly 80% being singletons. The sequencing input was PBMCs. The chain employs TRBV6-5 and TRBJ1-2; D is unclear. The receptor's source is a male donor in good health and CMV-seropositive. CDR3 region: CASTPGGTGGYTF. The CDR3 coding sequence is TGTGCCAGCACTCCAGGAGGCACGGGTGGCTACACCTTC.